A single sample gave rise to the 12 T cell receptor beta chains below, sequenced in a study of blood T cell repertoires in COVID-19. Using immunoSEQ multiplex PCR, the repertoire was profiled, and TCRdb retains in-frame clones only, with some absent. The data hold 250,000 to 350,000 clones, with approximately 84% observed a single time. The sample consisted of peripheral blood. The receptors were sampled from a human donor with COVID-19, enrolled during active disease. The donor label of this sample is uncertain.

This clone occurred once. The DNA is omitted, as the CDR3 cannot be located on it reliably, and the CDR3 follows TCRdb's listing. The chain employs TRBV28 and TRBJ1-3; the table's D call, TRBD1, has no DNA check behind it. Germline-derived CDR1 and CDR2 are MDHEN and SYDVKM. Including both end residues, the CDR3 is 15 amino acids long. CDR3 loop: CASSTSTGAGNTIYF.

This rearrangement joins TRBV28 to TRBJ1-2, with D maybe TRBD1 (5 bases). The germline V and J ends were trimmed by 5 bases and 4 bases, with 23 bases remaining between them. This CDR3 has 17 amino acids. Germline values: CDR1 MDHEN, CDR2 SYDVKM. The CDR3 here is CASSPGVSARAVYGYTF. The CDR3 nucleotides read TGTGCCAGCAGTCCAGGCGTCTCGGCCAGGGCCGTCTATGGCTACACCTTC.

The chain uses TRBV5-6 and TRBJ1-2; no definite D call. CDR3 length equals 15 residues. The V end lost 2 bases, the J end lost 1 base, and 12 bases lay between the germline ends. Germline CDR1 SGHDT, CDR2 YYEEEE. The CDR3 bases are TGTGCCAGCAGCTTTGACACGAGGGATAACTATGGCTACACCTTC. Translation gives CASSFDTRDNYGYTF.

CDR3 nucleotides: TGTGCCAGCAGCTTGGGTAGCGGGAGCGGTGGAACCGGGGAGCTGTTTTTT. It codes for CASSLGSGSGGTGELFF. This chain joins TRBV5-6 and TRBJ2-2; TRBD2 matches 9 bases. Germline V CDR1 and CDR2: SGHDT, YYEEEE. This CDR3 has 17 amino acids. Trimming took 0 bases from V and 5 from J; bases not matched to a gene: 8.

This clone turned up a few times. Different DNA sequences within this sample yield the same CDR3. This rearrangement joins TRBV19 to TRBJ1-1; D might be TRBD1 (6 bases). Germline V gene data show CDR1 as LNHDA and CDR2 as SQIVND (reference sequence). CDR3 length equals 13 residues. V shed 2 bases and J shed 4 bases, with 8 bases lying between them. The CDR3 loop is CASSIQGSTEAFF. CDR3 bases: TGTGCCAGTAGTATACAGGGGTCCACTGAAGCTTTCTTT.

This chain joins TRBV7-2 and TRBJ2-3, with D possibly being TRBD2 (6 bases). This CDR3 contains 15 residues. Between the trimmed V and J ends, which lost 3 bases and 5 bases, there was a span of 15 bases. Looked up from germline, CDR1 is SGHTA and CDR2 is FQGNSA. Here the CDR3 reads CASSFSGTGGDTQYF. The CDR3 nucleotides read TGTGCCAGCAGCTTTTCCGGGACTGGAGGAGATACGCAGTATTTT.

V gene TRBV7-2 combines with J gene TRBJ1-1; TRBD1 is a possible D gene (6 bases). Between the trimmed V and J ends, which lost 5 bases and 1 base, there was a span of 20 bases. The CDR3 is 17 residues long. Germline V gene sequence: CDR1 SGHTA, CDR2 FQGNSA. CDR3 nucleotides: TGTGCCAGCAGCCCCCTATCGGGGGGCACGCGGAACACTGAAGCTTTCTTT. This encodes CASSPLSGGTRNTEAFF.

This rearrangement joins TRBV5-5 to TRBJ2-3; D not resolved. Per the germline V gene, CDR1 is SGHKS and CDR2 is YYEKEE (reference sequence). V lost 6 bases to trimming and J lost 0 bases, with 11 bases between them. This CDR3 comprises 14 residues. The CDR3 DNA reads TGTGCCAGCACCCGCCTGACTAGCACAGATACGCAGTATTTT. Amino acids: CASTRLTSTDTQYF. Looking up the rest from reference TRBV5-5 and TRBJ2-3 gives the full variable domain: DAGVTQSPTHLIKTRGQQVTLRCSPISGHKSVSWYQQVLGQGPQFIFQYYEKEERGRGNFPDRFSARQFPNYSSELNVNALLLGDSALYLCASTRLTSTDTQYFGPGTRLTVL.

This clone was picked up a small number of times. The rearrangement links TRBV23-1 to TRBJ1-1; D is unclear. TRBV23-1 is an open reading frame whose function is uncertain. V was shortened by 1 base and J by 6 bases, with 21 bases between the two germline ends. The CDR3 has 17 residues. CDR3 region: CASSQYPGNGSPSEAFF. For the CDR3, the DNA is TGCGCCAGCAGTCAATACCCGGGGAACGGGTCGCCCTCTGAAGCTTTCTTT.

The rearrangement links TRBV5-6 to TRBJ1-2; D is unresolved. Germline assignment: CDR1 SGHDT and CDR2 YYEEEE. The CDR3 totals 14 residues. The V end lost 4 bases, the J end lost 4 bases, and 14 bases lay between the germline ends. CDR3 protein: CASSQSYPSYGYTF. CDR3 in DNA: TGTGCCAGCAGCCAGTCGTACCCGTCCTATGGCTACACCTTC. The entire variable domain, with the rest obtained from reference TRBV5-6 and TRBJ1-2, is as follows: DAGVTQSPTHLIKTRGQQVTLRCSPKSGHDTVSWYQQALGQGPQFIFQYYEEEERQRGNFPDRFSGHQFPNYSSELNVNALLLGDSALYLCASSQSYPSYGYTFGSGTRLTVV.

The chain has TRBV13 and TRBJ1-2; 8 nucleotides agree with TRBD1. V was clipped by 2 bases and J by 2 bases; unmatched bases: 4. The CDR3 runs to 15 residues. Germline V CDR1 and CDR2: PRHDT, FYEKMQ (reference sequence). The CDR3 sequence: CASSLFGQGNYGYTF. The CDR3 DNA reads TGTGCCAGCAGCTTATTCGGACAGGGAAACTATGGCTACACCTTC.

This clone was observed a few times. Other DNA sequences in the same sample also yield this CDR3. The chain links TRBV18 to TRBJ1-1; D is unresolved. The CDR3 loop spans 15 amino acids. Germline-derived CDR1 and CDR2 are KGHSH and LQKENI. V lost 2 bases and J 4 bases, leaving 14 bases between the germline ends. CDR3 residues: CASSPSGVSGTEAFF. In DNA form, the CDR3 reads TGTGCCAGCTCACCAAGCGGGGTATCCGGCACTGAAGCTTTCTTT.